This T cell receptor beta chain came from a study of T cell changes during pregnancy in multiple sclerosis (dated by TCRdb to the late 2010s). For the wider study: Changes in the T cell repertoire over the course of pregnancy were examined in this study in women with multiple sclerosis.

V gives up 3 bases and J gives up 3 bases, and the segment between their germline ends measures 17 bases. The germline V gene (reference sequence) supplies CDR1 SSHAT and CDR2 FNYEAQ. The CDR3 goes from the cysteine to the phenylalanine over 16 residues. Of all the DNA, just the CDR3 is kept, 48 bases in frame from base 1. For this clone: The antigen this receptor binds is unknown. Base-call qualities are not available, and no considerably larger clone is one nucleotide away.

Receptor libraries were prepared by the immunoSEQ multiplex PCR assay. TCRdb limited this immuneACCESS table to in-frame rearrangements with V and J called. A share of clones is missing; checked studies link under half to unresolved V genes, and the rest is unexplained. A total of approximately 54,000 clones appear in this sample, approximately 91% of them only once. In total, the top ten clones hold approximately 1.1% of the sample. The receptor's source is a female donor in good health, enrolled as a control in a pregnancy study. In this chain, TRBV7-7 is recombined with TRBJ1-2; tentative D gene TRBD1, with 5 bases matching. The material was peripheral blood, obtained after pregnancy. The sequenced DNA is TGTGCCAGCAGCTTTCGAGTCGGGCAGGGCTACTATGGCTACACCTTC. It translates to CASSFRVGQGYYGYTF.